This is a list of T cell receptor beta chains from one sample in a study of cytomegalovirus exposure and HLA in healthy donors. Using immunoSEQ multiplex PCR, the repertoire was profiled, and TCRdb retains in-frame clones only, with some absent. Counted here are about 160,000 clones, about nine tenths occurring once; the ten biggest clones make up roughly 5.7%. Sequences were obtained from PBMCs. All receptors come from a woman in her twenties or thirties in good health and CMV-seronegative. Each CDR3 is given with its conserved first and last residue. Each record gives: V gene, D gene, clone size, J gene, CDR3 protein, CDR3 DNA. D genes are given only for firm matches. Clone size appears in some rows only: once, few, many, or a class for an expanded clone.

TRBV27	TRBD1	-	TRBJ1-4	CASSGQGVNEKLFF	TGTGCCAGCAGTGGACAGGGGGTGAATGAAAAACTGTTTTTT
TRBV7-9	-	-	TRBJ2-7	CASSFHGTYEQYF	TGTGCCAGCAGCTTCCACGGAACCTACGAGCAGTACTTC
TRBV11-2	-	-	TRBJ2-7	CASSQTTTQYF	TGTGCCAGCAGCCAGACTACGACGCAGTACTTC
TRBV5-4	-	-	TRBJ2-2	CASKSLNTGELFF	TGTGCCAGCAAGTCCCTGAACACCGGGGAGCTGTTTTTT
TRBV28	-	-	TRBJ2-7	CASSPHKVTYEQYF	TGTGCCAGCAGTCCCCACAAGGTGACCTACGAGCAGTACTTC
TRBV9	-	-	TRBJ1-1	CASSVAGKLNTEAFF	TGTGCCAGCAGCGTAGCCGGCAAACTGAACACTGAAGCTTTCTTT
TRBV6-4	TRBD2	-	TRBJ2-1	CASSDSPLAANEQFF	TGTGCCAGCAGTGACTCGCCACTAGCGGCCAATGAGCAGTTCTTC
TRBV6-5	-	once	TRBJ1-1	CASTEGTEAFF	TGTGCCAGCACCGAGGGGACTGAAGCTTTCTTT
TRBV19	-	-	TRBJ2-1	CASSILDGGLSYNEQFF	TGTGCCAGTAGTATACTTGATGGCGGATTATCCTACAATGAGCAGTTCTTC
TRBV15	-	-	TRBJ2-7	CATSRSGTAAYEQYF	TGTGCCACCAGCAGATCCGGGACCGCTGCCTACGAGCAGTACTTC
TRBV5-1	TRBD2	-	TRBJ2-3	CASTMGGSGSDTQYF	TGCGCCAGCACCATGGGGGGTAGCGGGAGCGATACGCAGTATTTT
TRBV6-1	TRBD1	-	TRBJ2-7	CASSEVWDRGSEQYF	TGTGCCAGCAGTGAAGTCTGGGACAGGGGTTCCGAGCAGTACTTC
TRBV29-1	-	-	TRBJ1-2	CSVPLGPDGYGYTF	TGCAGCGTTCCCCTTGGCCCGGACGGGTATGGCTACACCTTC
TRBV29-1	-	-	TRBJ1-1	CSVDAQGLNTEAFF	TGCAGCGTGGATGCACAGGGACTGAACACTGAAGCTTTCTTT
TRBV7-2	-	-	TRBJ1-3	CASSWGGGSSGNTIYF	TGTGCCAGCAGCTGGGGGGGAGGGTCCTCTGGAAACACCATATATTTT
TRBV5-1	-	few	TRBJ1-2	CASSGVNYGYTF	TGCGCCAGCAGCGGGGTAAACTATGGCTACACCTTC
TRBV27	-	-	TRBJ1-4	CASRRGDNEKLFF	TGTGCCAGCAGGCGGGGGGATAATGAAAAACTGTTTTTT
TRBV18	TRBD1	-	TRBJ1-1	CASSPPPGGGTEAFF	TGTGCCAGCTCACCCCCACCAGGGGGAGGCACTGAAGCTTTCTTT